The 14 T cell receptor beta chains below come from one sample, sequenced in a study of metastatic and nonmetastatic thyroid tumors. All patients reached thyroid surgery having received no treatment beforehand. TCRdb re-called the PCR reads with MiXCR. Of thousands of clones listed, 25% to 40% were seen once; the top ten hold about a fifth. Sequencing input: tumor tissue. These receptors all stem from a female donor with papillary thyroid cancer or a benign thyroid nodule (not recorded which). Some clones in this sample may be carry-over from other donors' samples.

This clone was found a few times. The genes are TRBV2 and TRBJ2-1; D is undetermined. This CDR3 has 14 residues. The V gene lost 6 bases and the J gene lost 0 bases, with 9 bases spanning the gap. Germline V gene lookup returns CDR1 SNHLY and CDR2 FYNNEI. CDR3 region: CASRKGFSYNEQFF. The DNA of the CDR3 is TGTGCCAGCAGGAAAGGATTCTCCTACAATGAGCAGTTCTTC.

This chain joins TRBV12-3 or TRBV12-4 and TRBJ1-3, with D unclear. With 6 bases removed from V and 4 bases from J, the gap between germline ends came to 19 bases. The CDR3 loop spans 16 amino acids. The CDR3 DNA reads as TGTGCCAGCAGCACGGGAGAGCTATTACGGGGAAACACCATATATTTT. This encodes CASSTGELLRGNTIYF.

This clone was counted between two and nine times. Here the CDR3 DNA reads TGTGCCAGCAGTTTGCGCGGGAGCTGGTACGAGCAGTACTTC. It is translated as CASSLRGSWYEQYF. The genes are TRBV12-3 or TRBV12-4 and TRBJ2-7, with TRBD2 identical over 7 bases. This CDR3 spans 14 amino acids. Trimming took 3 bases from V and 4 from J; bases not matched to a gene: 6.

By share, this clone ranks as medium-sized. DNA for the CDR3: TGTGCCAGCACCCCGGGGGAGTCTGGAAACACCATATATTTT. This gives the protein CASTPGESGNTIYF. This sequence joins TRBV6-1 and TRBJ1-3; D might be TRBD1 (5 bases). CDR1 and CDR2 from the germline V gene are MNHNS and SASEGT. Deletions cut 7 bases from V and 1 base from J, with 11 bases between. The CDR3 totals 14 residues.

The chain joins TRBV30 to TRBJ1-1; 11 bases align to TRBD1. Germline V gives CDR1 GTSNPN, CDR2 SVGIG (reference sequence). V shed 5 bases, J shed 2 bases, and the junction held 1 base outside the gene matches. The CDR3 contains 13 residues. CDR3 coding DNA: TGTGCCTGGGGACAGGGGGCTAACACTGAAGCTTTCTTT. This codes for CAWGQGANTEAFF.

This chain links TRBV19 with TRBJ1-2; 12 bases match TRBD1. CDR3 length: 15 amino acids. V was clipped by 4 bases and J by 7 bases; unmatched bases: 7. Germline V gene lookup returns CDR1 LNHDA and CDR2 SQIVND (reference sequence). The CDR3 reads CASSKPGQGAGGYTF. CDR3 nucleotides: TGTGCCAGTAGTAAACCGGGACAGGGGGCCGGTGGCTACACCTTC.

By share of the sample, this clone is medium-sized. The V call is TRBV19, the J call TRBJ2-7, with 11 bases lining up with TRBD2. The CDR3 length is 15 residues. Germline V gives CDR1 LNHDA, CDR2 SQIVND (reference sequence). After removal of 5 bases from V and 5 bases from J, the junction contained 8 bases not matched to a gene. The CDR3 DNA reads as TGTGCCAGTAGTTCCCGACTAGCGGGACGGAACGAGCAGTACTTC. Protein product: CASSSRLAGRNEQYF.

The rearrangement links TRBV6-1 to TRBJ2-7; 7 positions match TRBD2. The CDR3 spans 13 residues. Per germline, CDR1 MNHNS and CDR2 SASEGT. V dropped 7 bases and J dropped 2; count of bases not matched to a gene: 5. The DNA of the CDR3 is TGTGCCAGCATCCCGGGAGGTCCCTACGAGCAGTACTTC. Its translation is CASIPGGPYEQYF.

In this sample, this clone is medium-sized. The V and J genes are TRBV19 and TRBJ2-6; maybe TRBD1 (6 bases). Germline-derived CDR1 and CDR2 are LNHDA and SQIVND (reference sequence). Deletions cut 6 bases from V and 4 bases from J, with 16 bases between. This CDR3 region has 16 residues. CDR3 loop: CASRKTGRSGANVLTF. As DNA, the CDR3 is TGTGCCAGTAGGAAGACAGGCCGGTCAGGGGCCAACGTCCTGACTTTC. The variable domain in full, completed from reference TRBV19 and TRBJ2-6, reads DGGITQSPKYLFRKEGQNVTLSCEQNLNHDAMYWYRQDPGQGLRLIYYSQIVNDFQKGDIAEGYSVSREKKESFPLTVTSAQKNPTAFYLCASRKTGRSGANVLTFGAGSRLTVL.

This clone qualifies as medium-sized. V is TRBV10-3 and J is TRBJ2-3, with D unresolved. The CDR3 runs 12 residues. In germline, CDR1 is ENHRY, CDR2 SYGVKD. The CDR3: CVISEAADTQYF. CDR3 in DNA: TGTGTCATATCAGAGGCAGCGGATACGCAGTATTTT.

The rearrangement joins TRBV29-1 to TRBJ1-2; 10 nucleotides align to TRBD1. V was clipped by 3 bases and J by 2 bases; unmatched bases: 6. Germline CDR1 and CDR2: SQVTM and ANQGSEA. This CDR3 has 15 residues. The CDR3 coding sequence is TGCAGCGTTGAGCGTCCGGGACAGGGGAACTATGGCTACACCTTC. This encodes CSVERPGQGNYGYTF.

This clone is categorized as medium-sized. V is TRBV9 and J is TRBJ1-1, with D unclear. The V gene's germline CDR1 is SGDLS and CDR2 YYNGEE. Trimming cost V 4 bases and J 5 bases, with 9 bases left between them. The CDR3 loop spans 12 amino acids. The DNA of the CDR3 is TGTGCCAGCAGCACGACCGGGACTGAAGCTTTCTTT. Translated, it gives CASSTTGTEAFF.

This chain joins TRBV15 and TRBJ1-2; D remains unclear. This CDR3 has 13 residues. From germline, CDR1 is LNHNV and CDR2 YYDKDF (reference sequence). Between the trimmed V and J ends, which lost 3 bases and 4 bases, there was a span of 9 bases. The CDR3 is CATSRDGFYGYTF. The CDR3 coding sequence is TGTGCCACCAGCAGGGACGGCTTCTATGGCTACACCTTC.

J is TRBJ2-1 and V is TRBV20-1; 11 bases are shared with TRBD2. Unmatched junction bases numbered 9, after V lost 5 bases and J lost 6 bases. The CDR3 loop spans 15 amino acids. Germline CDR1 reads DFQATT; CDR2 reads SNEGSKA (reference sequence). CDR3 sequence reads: CSAGVAGGPGNEQFF. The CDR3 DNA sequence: TGCAGTGCTGGTGTAGCGGGAGGGCCGGGCAATGAGCAGTTCTTC.